These T cell receptor beta chains were read from a single sample in a study of identifying expanded T cells in peripheral blood. Here immunoSEQ multiplex PCR was the method, and the copy in TCRdb shows in-frame clones only, minus some. The sample records about 85,000 clones, 88% being singletons. The specimen sequenced was blood. All receptors come from a person aged 18 to 70 in good health. Both conserved end residues are part of each CDR3. The D gene is left open where the match is weak. A row's size may be missing; if present it is once, few, many or a size class.

j_gene	d_gene	abundance	v_gene	CDR3aa	CDR3nt
TRBJ2-5	-	once	TRBV7-9	CASITRGEETQYF	TGTGCCAGCATCACCAGGGGGGAGGAGACCCAGTACTTC
TRBJ2-1	-	-	TRBV28	CASRADSYNEQFF	TGTGCCAGCAGGGCAGACTCCTACAATGAGCAGTTCTTC
TRBJ2-5	-	-	TRBV7-9	CASSLDGRGYQETQYF	TGTGCCAGCAGCTTAGACGGAAGGGGATACCAAGAGACCCAGTACTTC
TRBJ2-2	-	once	TRBV27	CASSLDGGVYTGELFF	TGTGCCAGCAGTCTGGACGGCGGGGTGTACACCGGGGAGCTGTTTTTT
TRBJ2-3	-	-	TRBV12-5	CASGLGHHGTDTQYF	TGTGCTAGTGGTTTGGGCCACCACGGAACAGATACGCAGTATTTT
TRBJ2-5	-	-	TRBV9	CASSGGHPRGRETQYF	TGTGCCAGCAGCGGAGGACATCCTCGGGGTAGAGAGACCCAGTACTTC
TRBJ2-2	-	-	TRBV18	CASSESGELFF	TGTGCCAGCTCAGAATCCGGGGAGCTGTTTTTT
TRBJ1-4	-	-	TRBV5-6	CASSLSRRATNEKLFF	TGTGCCAGCAGCTTGTCCCGACGGGCGACTAATGAAAAACTGTTTTTT
TRBJ1-1	-	-	TRBV6-5	CASSEGPWTEAFF	TGTGCCTCCTCGGAGGGCCCCTGGACTGAAGCTTTCTTT
TRBJ2-5	-	-	TRBV9	CASSPGLAGETQYF	TGTGCCAGCAGCCCCGGACTTGCCGGGGAGACCCAGTACTTC
TRBJ1-1	-	-	TRBV7-2	CASSLTGEAFF	TGTGCCAGCAGCTTAACCGGTGAAGCTTTCTTT
TRBJ2-1	-	-	TRBV7-9	CASSLEGNEQFF	TGTGCCAGCAGCTTAGAGGGAAATGAGCAGTTCTTC
TRBJ2-7	-	-	TRBV29-1	CSVDLYGGEQYF	TGCAGCGTAGATTTGTATGGGGGCGAGCAGTACTTC
TRBJ2-7	TRBD1	-	TRBV5-5	CASSLDRTGGRNEQYF	TGTGCCAGCAGCTTGGATAGGACAGGGGGTCGGAACGAGCAGTACTTC
TRBJ1-2	-	once	TRBV4-1	CASSQDRGGGYGYTF	TGCGCCAGCAGCCAAGATCGGGGGGGTGGCTATGGCTACACCTTC
TRBJ1-2	-	-	TRBV7-2	CASSLGPDYGYTF	TGTGCCAGCAGCTTAGGCCCAGATTATGGCTACACCTTC
TRBJ1-5	-	-	TRBV28	CASSPGQPQHF	TGTGCCAGCAGTCCGGGTCAGCCCCAGCATTTT
TRBJ1-1	-	few	TRBV7-9	CASSFLNLRGETEAFF	TGTGCCAGCAGCTTCCTGAACCTTAGGGGCGAGACTGAAGCTTTCTTT
TRBJ1-6	-	-	TRBV4-3	CASSLDRPAKGDSPLHF	TGCGCCAGCAGCCTCGATCGTCCTGCCAAAGGGGATTCACCCCTCCACTTT
TRBJ1-1	-	once	TRBV29-1	CSVYVSPMNTEAFF	TGCAGCGTTTACGTCAGCCCTATGAACACTGAAGCTTTCTTT
TRBJ2-7	-	-	TRBV19	CASSTSLSYEQYF	TGTGCCAGTAGTACCTCCCTATCCTACGAGCAGTACTTC
TRBJ1-3	-	-	TRBV4-2	CASSQVAGSGNTIYF	TGTGCCAGCAGCCAAGTGGCCGGGAGTGGAAACACCATATATTTT
TRBJ2-2	TRBD1	-	TRBV5-5	CASSLGATTGDTGELFF	TGTGCCAGCAGCTTGGGGGCTACGACAGGGGACACCGGGGAGCTGTTTTTT
TRBJ1-1	TRBD1	-	TRBV12-5	CASGWGTGGENTEAFF	TGTGCTAGTGGTTGGGGAACAGGGGGCGAGAACACTGAAGCTTTCTTT
TRBJ1-2	-	-	TRBV18	CASSPLVGSSSGYTF	TGTGCCAGCTCACCCCTGGTAGGATCTTCGAGCGGCTACACCTTC
TRBJ1-4	-	-	TRBV6-5	CASSYSTGLMGEKLFF	TGTGCCAGCAGTTACTCGACAGGTCTTATGGGTGAAAAACTGTTTTTT
TRBJ2-5	TRBD1	-	TRBV4-3	CASSPGQGGGETQYF	TGCGCCAGCAGCCCAGGACAGGGAGGAGGAGAGACCCAGTACTTC
TRBJ2-1	TRBD2	-	TRBV29-1	CSVVGLEIYNEQFF	TGCAGCGTTGTGGGACTAGAAATCTACAATGAGCAGTTCTTC
TRBJ2-7	TRBD2	-	TRBV5-1	CASSLETSGPSYEQYF	TGCGCCAGCAGCTTGGAGACTAGCGGACCCTCCTACGAGCAGTACTTC
TRBJ1-1	TRBD1	few	TRBV27	CASSLGSQGDTEAFF	TGTGCCAGCAGTTTAGGGTCCCAGGGGGACACTGAAGCTTTCTTT
TRBJ2-7	-	-	TRBV19	CASTPGPRTYEQYF	TGTGCCAGTACCCCAGGTCCCCGAACCTACGAGCAGTACTTC
TRBJ2-7	-	-	TRBV5-6	CASSRDSNYEQYF	TGTGCCAGCAGCCGGGACTCGAATTACGAGCAGTACTTC
TRBJ1-4	-	-	TRBV28	CASSAQDEKLFF	TGTGCCAGCAGTGCCCAAGATGAAAAACTGTTTTTT
TRBJ2-6	-	-	TRBV15	CATSRVRGARVPNVLTF	TGTGCCACCAGCAGAGTTCGGGGGGCGCGGGTCCCCAACGTCCTGACTTTC
TRBJ2-1	-	-	TRBV4-3	CASSQRASYNEQFF	TGCGCCAGCAGCCAAAGGGCTAGCTACAATGAGCAGTTCTTC
TRBJ2-5	TRBD1	once	TRBV2	CASSETSTGGLETQYF	TGTGCCAGCAGTGAAACCTCCACAGGGGGCCTAGAGACCCAGTACTTC
TRBJ1-5	-	few	TRBV7-9	CASSFLSEAQPQHF	TGTGCCAGCAGCTTCTTATCTGAGGCTCAGCCCCAGCATTTT
TRBJ1-1	-	once	TRBV5-1	CASSLYRDYTEAFF	TGCGCCAGCAGCTTATACAGGGATTACACTGAAGCTTTCTTT
TRBJ2-1	-	-	TRBV19	CASIGGSRTNEQFF	TGTGCCAGTATCGGTGGGAGCAGGACAAATGAGCAGTTCTTC
TRBJ1-3	-	-	TRBV11-2	CATSDRTWPGNTIYF	TGTGCCACCTCGGACCGAACCTGGCCCGGAAACACCATATATTTT
TRBJ2-5	TRBD2	-	TRBV5-1	CASSSLERGDGTQYF	TGCGCCAGCAGTTCACTAGAGCGGGGGGACGGGACCCAGTACTTC
TRBJ1-2	-	-	TRBV10-3	CAISDSAGQVRYTF	TGTGCCATCAGTGACTCAGCAGGTCAGGTGAGGTACACCTTC
TRBJ1-5	-	once	TRBV28	CASSFGQPQHF	TGTGCCAGCAGTTTCGGCCAGCCCCAGCATTTT
TRBJ2-5	-	-	TRBV10-3	CAISERDGGQETQYF	TGTGCCATCAGTGAAAGGGACGGCGGACAAGAGACCCAGTACTTC
TRBJ2-4	-	-	TRBV19	CASTNRIQWDIQYF	TGTGCCAGTACCAATCGGATACAGTGGGACATTCAGTACTTC
TRBJ2-1	-	-	TRBV11-2	CASSLVGRWGKFF	TGTGCCAGCAGCTTAGTAGGGCGGTGGGGGAAGTTCTTC
TRBJ2-1	-	-	TRBV11-2	CATNGGGSYNEQFF	TGTGCCACCAACGGAGGGGGCTCCTACAATGAGCAGTTCTTC
TRBJ2-5	-	medium-sized	TRBV7-2	CASSGTLGAQYF	TGTGCCAGCAGCGGAACACTTGGCGCCCAGTACTTC
TRBJ1-5	TRBD1	-	TRBV18	CASSPGTGGPFSNQPQHF	TGTGCCAGCTCACCGGGGACAGGGGGCCCCTTTAGCAATCAGCCCCAGCATTTT
TRBJ1-2	-	-	TRBV10-3	CAISEEGGRTNYGYTF	TGTGCCATCAGTGAGGAGGGGGGGCGAACTAACTATGGCTACACCTTC